Each of the 18 T cell receptor beta chains below was sequenced from the same sample in a study of blood T cells in healthy people across ages. Primed by a sample-barcoded 5' primer and a J-beta primer mix, a second PCR proceeded for roughly 7 to 12 cycles. TCRdb reprocessed the 5' RACE reads with MiXCR, giving one entry per CDR3 protein. The repertoire holds 550,000 to 750,000 distinct CDR3 sequences, with about 21% as singletons. The sequenced material came from blood. These receptors all stem from a man between 65 and 85 years old in good health.

This clonotype was seen ten or more times. The chain links TRBV7-9 to TRBJ2-7; 11 bases are a match to TRBD1. The junction had 7 bases not matched to a gene; V was cut back by 0 bases and J by 0 bases. Per germline, CDR1 SEHNR and CDR2 FQNEAQ (reference sequence). This CDR3 is built from 18 residues. The CDR3 bases are TGTGCCAGCAGCTTAGCCGGGACAGGGGGACTAAGCTCCTACGAGCAGTACTTC. Translating gives CASSLAGTGGLSSYEQYF.

This clonotype was counted a few times. The V gene is TRBV19, the J gene TRBJ2-2; 10 bases match TRBD1. This CDR3 is built from 15 residues. CDR1 is LNHDA and CDR2 is SQIVND in the germline V gene (reference sequence). V trimming: 5 bases; J trimming: 4 bases; junction bases outside the gene matches: 4. Written as DNA, the CDR3 is TGTGCCAGTAGTCCCTGGACAGGGGGCACCGGGGAGCTGTTTTTT. This sequence encodes CASSPWTGGTGELFF. The full variable domain, rest sourced from reference TRBV19 and TRBJ2-2, is DGGITQSPKYLFRKEGQNVTLSCEQNLNHDAMYWYRQDPGQGLRLIYYSQIVNDFQKGDIAEGYSVSREKKESFPLTVTSAQKNPTAFYLCASSPWTGGTGELFFGEGSRLTVL.

The chain joins TRBV4-1 to TRBJ2-5; 10 nucleotides line up with TRBD1. The DNA end is more similar to TRBJ2-7, so the J call may be wrong. Germline CDR1 is MGHRA and CDR2 is YSYEKL. This CDR3 is built from 15 residues. Here the CDR3 DNA reads TGCGCCAGCAGCCAGGAACGGGACAGGGGCTACGAGCAGTACTTC. This gives the protein CASSQERDRGYEQYF.

The rearrangement links TRBV5-1 to TRBJ2-4; 8 nucleotides line up with TRBD1. CDR3 length: 16 amino acids. The germline CDR1 and CDR2 sequences are SGHRS and YFSETQ. Unmatched junction bases numbered 8, after V lost 0 bases and J lost 6 bases. As DNA, the CDR3 is TGCGCCAGCAGCTTGGCCGCGACAGGGGATGGAAACATTCAGTACTTC. Translating gives CASSLAATGDGNIQYF. Filled out from reference TRBV5-1 and TRBJ2-4, the complete variable domain reads KAGVTQTPRYLIKTRGQQVTLSCSPISGHRSVSWYQQTPGQGLQFLFEYFSETQRNKGNFPGRFSGRQFSNSRSEMNVSTLELGDSALYLCASSLAATGDGNIQYFGAGTRLSVL.

This clonotype was seen more than once but under ten times. This chain uses TRBV7-9 with TRBJ2-5; possibly TRBD2 for D (5 bases). Trimming cost V 5 bases and J 5 bases, with 15 bases left between them. The CDR3 loop spans 14 amino acids. Germline-derived CDR1 and CDR2 are SEHNR and FQNEAQ (reference sequence). The CDR3 loop is CASSQVGGWETQYF. The CDR3 nucleotides read TGTGCCAGCAGCCAGGTCGGAGGCTGGGAGACCCAGTACTTC.

This clonotype was observed many times. V usage is TRBV2 and J usage is TRBJ2-1; 7 nucleotides agree with TRBD2. The junction had 6 bases not matched to a gene; V was cut back by 2 bases and J by 5 bases. CDR3 length equals 15 residues. Germline V gene sequence: CDR1 SNHLY, CDR2 FYNNEI. The CDR3 loop reads CASSEPSGDHNEQFF. CDR3 coding DNA: TGTGCCAGCAGTGAACCGAGCGGGGACCACAATGAGCAGTTCTTC.

The chain has TRBV4-2 and TRBJ1-5; D unclear. The CDR3 has 14 amino acids. Germline CDR1 reads LGHNA; CDR2 reads YNFKEQ. Trimming took off 3 bases at V and 1 base at J, with 7 bases between the two ends. CDR3 protein: CASSHAQSNQPQHF. The CDR3 DNA is TGTGCCAGCAGCCATGCACAGAGCAATCAGCCCCAGCATTTT.

This clonotype came up a few times. The chain combines TRBV11-2 with TRBJ2-4; possible D gene TRBD1, 6 bases. CDR3 length: 17 residues. Germline V gene sequence: CDR1 SGHAT, CDR2 FQNNGV. Trimming shortened V by 3 bases and J by 1 base, and 16 bases separated the two germline ends. The CDR3 sequence is CASSFAAGQGAKNIQYF. In DNA form, the CDR3 reads TGTGCCAGCAGCTTTGCCGCGGGCCAGGGGGCCAAAAACATTCAGTACTTC.

The chain carries TRBV10-3 and TRBJ1-2; 9 bases line up with TRBD1. The J segment lost 7 bases and the V segment lost 4 bases, leaving 1 base of the junction unmatched. Germline CDR1 reads ENHRY; CDR2 reads SYGVKD. The CDR3 runs to 12 residues. CDR3 bases: TGTGCCATCAGTGGACAGGGGGGTGGCTACACCTTC. It specifies CAISGQGGGYTF.

This clonotype was recorded at least ten times. V usage is TRBV28 and J usage is TRBJ2-5; 10 positions match TRBD2. Trimming took 8 bases from V and 0 from J; bases not matched to a gene: 9. The CDR3 is made up of 16 amino acids. The germline V gene encodes CDR1 MDHEN and CDR2 SYDVKM. DNA for the CDR3: TGTGCCAGCCAGCGGGAGGGCCGGGGAAACCAAGAGACCCAGTACTTC. This gives the protein CASQREGRGNQETQYF.

The chain is built from TRBV5-1 and TRBJ2-5, with 11 positions matching TRBD2. The J call may be mistaken, given a closer DNA end match to TRBJ2-7. CDR1 is SGHRS and CDR2 is YFSETQ in the germline V gene. The CDR3 length is 14 residues. The CDR3 spells CASTGTSGAYEQYF. The CDR3 DNA sequence: TGCGCCAGCACCGGGACTAGCGGCGCCTACGAGCAGTACTTC.

V is TRBV30 and J is TRBJ1-5; D is possibly TRBD1 (5 bases). The CDR3 is made up of 13 amino acids. CDR1 and CDR2 (germline): GTSNPN, SVGIG (reference sequence). The V end was cut by 2 bases, the J end by 1 base, with 6 bases between. CDR3 sequence: CAWSRGSNQPQHF. The DNA for the CDR3 is TGTGCCTGGAGTAGGGGAAGCAATCAGCCCCAGCATTTT.

This clonotype turned up a few times. The chain carries TRBV5-1 and TRBJ2-5, with 7 bases fitting TRBD1. The DNA end is more similar to TRBJ2-7, so the J call may be wrong. This CDR3 is 13 amino acids long. Per germline, CDR1 SGHRS and CDR2 YFSETQ. CDR3 DNA: TGCGCCAGCAGCTGGGGGACAGCCTACGAGCAGTACTTC. Translating it yields CASSWGTAYEQYF.

The chain is built from TRBV7-2 and TRBJ2-3, with 7 positions matching TRBD1. With V trimmed by 2 bases and J by 1 base, 15 bases remained unmatched. The CDR3 sequence is 19 residues long. Germline V lookup: CDR1 SGHTA, CDR2 FQGNSA. The CDR3 DNA reads TGTGCCAGCAGCTTAACCCCGGGACAGCGACTGACAGGCACAGATACGCAGTATTTT. It is translated as CASSLTPGQRLTGTDTQYF. The full variable domain, its missing parts supplied by reference TRBV7-2 and TRBJ2-3, is GAGVSQSPSNKVTEKGKDVELRCDPISGHTALYWYRQSLGQGLEFLIYFQGNSAPDKSGLPSDRFSAERTGGSVSTLTIQRTQQEDSAVYLCASSLTPGQRLTGTDTQYFGPGTRLTVL.

This clonotype was observed many times. The chain carries TRBV4-1 and TRBJ2-7, with 7 bases matching TRBD1. The CDR3 runs 14 residues. The J segment lost 3 bases and the V segment lost 3 bases, leaving 5 bases of the junction unmatched. Germline V gene data show CDR1 as MGHRA and CDR2 as YSYEKL. CDR3 sequence reads: CASSHEPGGYEQYF. The CDR3 DNA sequence: TGCGCCAGCAGCCACGAACCAGGGGGCTACGAGCAGTACTTC.

This chain uses TRBV9 with TRBJ2-5; D gene unclear. Trimming stripped 0 bases from V and 5 bases from J, with 11 bases between. The CDR3 consists of 14 residues. From germline, CDR1 is SGDLS and CDR2 YYNGEE. DNA of the CDR3: TGTGCCAGCAGCGTAGACCCCAGCGCGGAGACCCAGTACTTC. This encodes CASSVDPSAETQYF.

The sample holds many counts of this clonotype. The gene calls are TRBV7-9 and TRBJ2-5; D is ambiguous. The CDR3 loop spans 10 amino acids. Germline CDR1 reads SEHNR; CDR2 reads FQNEAQ (reference sequence). Trimming shortened V by 8 bases and J by 2 bases, and 3 bases separated the two germline ends. The chain's CDR3 is CASEQETQYF. The CDR3 nucleotides read TGTGCCAGCGAGCAAGAGACCCAGTACTTC.

The genes are TRBV7-9 and TRBJ2-1, with 11 bases identical to TRBD2. The CDR3 is 14 amino acids. Germline loops: CDR1 SEHNR, CDR2 FQNEAQ (reference sequence). V shed 8 bases, J shed 8 bases, and the junction held 8 bases outside the gene matches. The CDR3 loop is CASQTSGSVYEQFF. DNA for the CDR3: TGTGCCAGCCAAACTAGCGGGAGCGTCTATGAGCAGTTCTTC.